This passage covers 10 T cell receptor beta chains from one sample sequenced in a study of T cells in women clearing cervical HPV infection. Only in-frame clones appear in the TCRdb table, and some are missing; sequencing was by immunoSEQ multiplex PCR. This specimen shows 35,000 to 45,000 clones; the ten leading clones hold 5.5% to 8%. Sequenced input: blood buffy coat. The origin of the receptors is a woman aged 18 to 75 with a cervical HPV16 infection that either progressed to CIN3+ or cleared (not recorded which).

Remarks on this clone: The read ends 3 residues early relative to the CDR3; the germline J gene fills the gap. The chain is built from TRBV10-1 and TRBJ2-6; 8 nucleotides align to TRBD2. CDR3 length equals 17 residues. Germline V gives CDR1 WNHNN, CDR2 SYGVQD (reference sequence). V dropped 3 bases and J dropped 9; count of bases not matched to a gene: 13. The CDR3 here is CASSERLASYELNVLTF. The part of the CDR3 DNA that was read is TGCGCCAGCAGTGAAAGACTAGCGTCTTATGAACTCAACGTC.

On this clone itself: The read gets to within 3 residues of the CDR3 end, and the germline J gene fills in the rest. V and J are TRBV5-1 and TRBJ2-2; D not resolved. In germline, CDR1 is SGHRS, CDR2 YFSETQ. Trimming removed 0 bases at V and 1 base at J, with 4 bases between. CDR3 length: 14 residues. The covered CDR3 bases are TGCGCCAGCAGCTTGGGGCAGAACACCGGGGAG. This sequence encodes CASSLGQNTGE. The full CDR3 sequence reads CASSLGQNTGELFF.

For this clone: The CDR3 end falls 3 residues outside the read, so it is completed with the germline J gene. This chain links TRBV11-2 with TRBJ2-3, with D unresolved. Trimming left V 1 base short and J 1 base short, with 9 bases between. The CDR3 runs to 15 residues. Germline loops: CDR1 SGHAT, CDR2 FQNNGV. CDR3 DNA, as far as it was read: TGTGCCAGCAGCTTAGTGAGTAGGGGCACAGATACG. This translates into CASSLVSRGTDT. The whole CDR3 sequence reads CASSLVSRGTDTQYF.

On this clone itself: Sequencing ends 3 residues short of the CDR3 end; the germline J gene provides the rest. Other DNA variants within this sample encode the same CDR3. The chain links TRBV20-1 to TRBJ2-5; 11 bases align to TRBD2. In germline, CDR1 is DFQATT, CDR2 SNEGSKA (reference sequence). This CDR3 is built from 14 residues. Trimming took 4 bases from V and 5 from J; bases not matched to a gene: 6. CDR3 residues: CSANGGLAEETQYF. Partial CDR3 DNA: TGCAGTGCTAATGGGGGACTAGCGGAGGAGACC.

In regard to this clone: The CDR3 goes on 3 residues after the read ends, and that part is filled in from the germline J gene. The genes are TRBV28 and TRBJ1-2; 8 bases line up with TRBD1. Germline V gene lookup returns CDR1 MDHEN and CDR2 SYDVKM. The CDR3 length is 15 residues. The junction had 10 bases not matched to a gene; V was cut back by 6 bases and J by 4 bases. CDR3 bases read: TGTGCCAGCAGCCGTACGGACAGGGAACCCTATGGC. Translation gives CASSRTDREPYG. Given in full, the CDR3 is CASSRTDREPYGYTF.

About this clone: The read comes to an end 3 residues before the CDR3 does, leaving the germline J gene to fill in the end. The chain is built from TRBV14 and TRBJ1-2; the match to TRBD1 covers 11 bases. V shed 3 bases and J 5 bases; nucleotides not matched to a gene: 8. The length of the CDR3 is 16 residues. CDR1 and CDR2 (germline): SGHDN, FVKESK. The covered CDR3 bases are TGTGCCAGCAGCCATTATCGGACAGGGGGCGCATATGGC. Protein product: CASSHYRTGGAYG. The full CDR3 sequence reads CASSHYRTGGAYGYTF.

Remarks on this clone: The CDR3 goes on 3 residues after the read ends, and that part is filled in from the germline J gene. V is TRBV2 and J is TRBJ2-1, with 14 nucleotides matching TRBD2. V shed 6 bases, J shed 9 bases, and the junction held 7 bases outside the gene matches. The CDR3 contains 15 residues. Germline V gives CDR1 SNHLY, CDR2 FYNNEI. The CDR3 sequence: CASRGTSGSQGEQFF. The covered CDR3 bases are TGTGCCAGCAGAGGGACTAGCGGGAGCCAGGGTGAG.

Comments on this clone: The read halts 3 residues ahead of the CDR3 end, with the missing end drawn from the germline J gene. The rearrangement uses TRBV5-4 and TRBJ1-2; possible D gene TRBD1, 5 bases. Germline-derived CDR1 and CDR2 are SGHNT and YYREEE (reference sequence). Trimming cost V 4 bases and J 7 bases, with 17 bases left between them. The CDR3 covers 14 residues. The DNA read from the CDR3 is TGTGCCAGCAGCGCCGAGGGGTTTAGCAGTGGC. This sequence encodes CASSAEGFSSG. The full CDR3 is CASSAEGFSSGYTF. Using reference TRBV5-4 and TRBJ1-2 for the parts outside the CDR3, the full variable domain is ETGVTQSPTHLIKTRGQQVTLRCSSQSGHNTVSWYQQALGQGPQFIFQYYREEENGRGNFPPRFSGLQFPNYSSELNVNALELDDSALYLCASSAEGFSSGYTFGSGTRLTVV.

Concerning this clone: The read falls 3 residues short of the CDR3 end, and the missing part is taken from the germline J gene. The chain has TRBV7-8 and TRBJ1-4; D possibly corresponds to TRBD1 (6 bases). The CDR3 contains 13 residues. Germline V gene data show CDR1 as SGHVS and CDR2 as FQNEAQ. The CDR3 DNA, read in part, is TGTGCCAGCAGCCCAGGGGATAATTCACCA. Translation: CASSPGDNSP. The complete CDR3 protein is CASSPGDNSPLFF.

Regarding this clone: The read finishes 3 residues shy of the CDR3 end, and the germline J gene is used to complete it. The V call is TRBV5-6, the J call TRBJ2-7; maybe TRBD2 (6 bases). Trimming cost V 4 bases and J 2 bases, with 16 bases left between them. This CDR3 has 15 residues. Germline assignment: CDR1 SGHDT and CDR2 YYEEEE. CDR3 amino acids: CASSEILATTYEQYF. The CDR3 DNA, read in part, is TGTGCCAGCAGCGAAATTCTAGCGACAACCTACGAG.